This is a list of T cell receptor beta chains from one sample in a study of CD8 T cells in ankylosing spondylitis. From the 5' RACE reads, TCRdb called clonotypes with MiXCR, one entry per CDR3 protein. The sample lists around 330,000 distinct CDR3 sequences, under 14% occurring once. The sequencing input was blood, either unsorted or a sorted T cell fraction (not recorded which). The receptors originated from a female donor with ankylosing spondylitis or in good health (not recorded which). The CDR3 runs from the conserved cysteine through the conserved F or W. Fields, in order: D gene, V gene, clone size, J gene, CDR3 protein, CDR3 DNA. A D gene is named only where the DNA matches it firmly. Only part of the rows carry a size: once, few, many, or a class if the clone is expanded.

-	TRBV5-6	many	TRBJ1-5	CASSPSPHSNQPQHF	TGTGCCAGCAGCCCATCCCCCCATAGCAATCAGCCCCAGCATTTT
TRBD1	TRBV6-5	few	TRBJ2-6	CASSYWDRASGANVLTF	TGTGCCAGCAGTTACTGGGACAGGGCTTCTGGGGCCAACGTCCTGACTTTC
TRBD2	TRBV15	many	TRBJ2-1	CATSRDFEAKLAGFYYNEQFF	TGTGCCACCAGCAGAGATTTTGAGGCTAAGCTAGCGGGATTCTACTACAATGAGCAGTTCTTC
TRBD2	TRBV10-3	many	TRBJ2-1	CAISVVPGLAGVATEQFF	TGTGCCATCAGTGTCGTCCCGGGACTAGCGGGAGTGGCTACTGAGCAGTTCTTC
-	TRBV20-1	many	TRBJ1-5	CSARAKRSNQPQHF	TGCAGTGCTAGAGCGAAACGGAGCAATCAGCCCCAGCATTTT
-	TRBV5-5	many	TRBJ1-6	CASSRQGIENSPLHF	TGTGCCAGCAGCCGTCAGGGGATTGAGAATTCACCCCTCCACTTT
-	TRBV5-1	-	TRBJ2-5	CASSLATRDEETQYF	TGCGCCAGCAGCTTGGCGACACGGGATGAAGAGACCCAGTACTTC
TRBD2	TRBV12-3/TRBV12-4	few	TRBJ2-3	CASSWGGVTDTQYF	TGTGCCAGCAGCTGGGGGGGGGTCACAGATACGCAGTATTTT
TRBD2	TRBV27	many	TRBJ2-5	CASSSSRLTSGSLETQYF	TGTGCCAGCAGTTCGTCCCGTTTGACTAGCGGGAGCTTAGAGACCCAGTACTTC
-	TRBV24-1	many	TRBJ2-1	CATSDPLMRGTENEQFF	TGTGCCACCAGTGACCCCCTCATGAGGGGCACTGAAAATGAGCAGTTCTTC
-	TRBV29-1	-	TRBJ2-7	CSVEDRGQLTYEQYF	TGCAGCGTTGAAGATCGTGGACAGTTAACCTACGAGCAGTACTTC
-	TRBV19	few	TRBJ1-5	CASSIGGGGNQPQHF	TGTGCCAGTAGTATAGGGGGCGGTGGCAATCAGCCCCAGCATTTT
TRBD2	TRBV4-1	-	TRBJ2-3	CASKHTSGGGDTQYF	TGCGCCAGCAAGCATACTAGCGGGGGCGGAGATACGCAGTATTTT
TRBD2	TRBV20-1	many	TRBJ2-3	CSGSGRAGDTQYF	TGCAGTGGTAGCGGGAGGGCCGGAGATACGCAGTATTTT
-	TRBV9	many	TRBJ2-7	CASSVAPKGILYEQYF	TGTGCCAGCAGCGTAGCCCCGAAGGGAATACTCTACGAGCAGTACTTC
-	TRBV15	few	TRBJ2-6	CATSETSSGANVLTF	TGTGCCACCAGCGAGACAAGCTCTGGGGCCAACGTCCTGACTTTC
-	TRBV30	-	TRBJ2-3	CAWDPGRSTDTQYF	TGTGCCTGGGATCCGGGACGGTCCACAGATACGCAGTATTTT
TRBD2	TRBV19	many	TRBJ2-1	CASTSGRAYDNEQFF	TGTGCCAGTACGAGCGGGAGGGCCTACGACAATGAGCAGTTCTTC
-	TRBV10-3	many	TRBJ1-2	CAISEGRVVGYTF	TGTGCCATCAGTGAGGGCAGGGTGGTTGGCTACACCTTC
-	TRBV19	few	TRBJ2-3	CASSLRDFNKDTQYF	TGTGCCAGTAGTCTCCGGGACTTTAACAAAGATACGCAGTATTTT
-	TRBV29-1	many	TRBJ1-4	CSAQRGNEKLFF	TGCAGCGCGCAACGGGGTAATGAAAAACTGTTTTTT
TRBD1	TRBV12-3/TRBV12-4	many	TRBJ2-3	CASAQGEVTDTQYF	TGTGCCAGCGCACAGGGGGAGGTTACAGATACGCAGTATTTT